This TCR beta chain was observed in a study of blood T cell repertoires in COVID-19. The length of the CDR3 is 13 residues. Between the trimmed V and J ends, which lost 3 bases and 8 bases, there was a span of 13 bases. The table came from immunoSEQ multiplex PCR; TCRdb's copy has only in-frame clones and leaves some out. Here the sample spans fewer than 250,000 clones, 80% to 90% being singletons. The V call is TRBV12-3 or TRBV12-4, the J call TRBJ1-2; D may be TRBD1 (5 bases). The source of this sequence is an elderly woman with COVID-19, enrolled during active disease. The sequencing sample was made of peripheral blood. The CDR3 here is CASSLGLNQGYTF. CDR3 sequence (DNA): TGTGCCAGCAGTTTGGGACTCAACCAGGGCTACACCTTC.